This T cell receptor (beta chain) was observed in a study of control samples from healthy donors and cancer patients. Generated by immunoSEQ multiplex PCR, the TCRdb table keeps only in-frame clones and is missing some. The sample includes more than 110,000 clones, roughly 92% of them seen just once. This TCR was sampled from a man in his thirties or forties in good health. The sequenced material came from blood.

CDR3 in DNA: TGTGCCAGCAGCCAAAACCCACAGGGGGCACGCGAGCAGTACTTC. Translated, it gives CASSQNPQGAREQYF. This chain joins TRBV9 and TRBJ2-7; 9 bases line up with TRBD1. V shed 4 bases, J shed 6 bases, and the junction held 11 bases outside the gene matches. Germline CDR1 and CDR2: SGDLS and YYNGEE. This CDR3 is 15 amino acids long. The whole variable domain, filled in from reference TRBV9 and TRBJ2-7, reads DSGVTQTPKHLITATGQRVTLRCSPRSGDLSVYWYQQSLDQGLQFLIQYYNGEERAKGNILERFSAQQFPDLHSELNLSSLELGDSALYFCASSQNPQGAREQYFGPGTRLTVT.